A selection of T cell receptor beta chains follows, all from one sample in a study of blood T cell repertoires in COVID-19. Using immunoSEQ multiplex PCR, the repertoire was profiled, and TCRdb retains in-frame clones only, with some absent. The sample lists under 200,000 clones, around 86% occurring once. The sample was peripheral blood. The receptors shown here come from a woman between 35 and 50 years old with acute or convalescent COVID-19. Each CDR3 is given with its conserved first and last residue. Fields, in order: D gene, clone size, J gene, V gene, CDR3 DNA, CDR3 protein. The D gene is left open where the match is weak. For some rows the clone size is stated as once, few or many, or as a class when expanded; others skip it.

. | . | TRBJ1-4 | TRBV7-2 | TGTGCCTCTACGCAGGTCGGTGAAAAACTGTTTTTT | CASTQVGEKLFF
. | few | TRBJ1-2 | TRBV5-4 | TGTGCCAGCAGCTTGGAGGGAGGGGGAAGAGTTACAAGCTTC | CASSLEGGGRVTSF
TRBD2 | . | TRBJ2-1 | TRBV28 | TGTGCCAGCAGTTTATCAAGCGGGAGGATGTACAATGAGCAGTTCTTC | CASSLSSGRMYNEQFF
. | . | TRBJ1-1 | TRBV15 | TGTGCCACCAGCAGATTCGACAGCATGAACACTGAAGCTTTCTTT | CATSRFDSMNTEAFF
. | once | TRBJ1-1 | TRBV2 | TGTGCCAGCAGTTGGGAACCCCGGGGCACTGAAGCTTTCTTT | CASSWEPRGTEAFF
TRBD2 | . | TRBJ2-3 | TRBV30 | TGTGCCTGGAAGCACCTGGGGGGGACCACAGATACGCAGTATTTT | CAWKHLGGTTDTQYF
. | . | TRBJ1-5 | TRBV6-5 | TGTGCCAGCAGTTCACAGGGTGGGAATCAGCCCCAGCATTTT | CASSSQGGNQPQHF
TRBD2 | . | TRBJ2-1 | TRBV11-2 | TGTGCCAGCAGCTTAGTAGGAGGGACTAGCGGGGGGAAGGGTGAGCAGTTCTTC | CASSLVGGTSGGKGEQFF
. | . | TRBJ2-4 | TRBV6-1 | TGTGCCAGCAGTCAAGCTCTAGCCAAAAACATTCAGTACTTC | CASSQALAKNIQYF
. | . | TRBJ1-1 | TRBV9 | TGTGCCAGCAACCCAGGAGGGCTGGGGTACACTGAAGCTTTCTTT | CASNPGGLGYTEAFF
TRBD1 | once | TRBJ2-3 | TRBV7-9 | TGTGCCAGCAAACGATGGACAGGACAGGGGCGCACAGATACGCAGTATTTT | CASKRWTGQGRTDTQYF
. | . | TRBJ1-4 | TRBV19 | TGTGCCAAAAGACCGAAAAATAGAGGTAATGAAAAACTGTTTTTT | CAKRPKNRGNEKLFF
TRBD1 | once | TRBJ1-2 | TRBV29-1 | TGCAGCGTTGGGCGACAGGGGTCTGGCTACACCTTC | CSVGRQGSGYTF
TRBD1 | few | TRBJ2-7 | TRBV4-2 | TGTGCCAGCAGCCAACCCGGGACAGGGGGCCACGAGCAGTACTTC | CASSQPGTGGHEQYF
TRBD1 | many | TRBJ1-1 | TRBV5-1 | TGCGCCAGCAGCATGGACAGGGGTAGGCTAGCGAACACTGAAGCTTTCTTT | CASSMDRGRLANTEAFF
TRBD1 | . | TRBJ2-7 | TRBV4-1 | TGCGCCAGCAGCCAAGATCCCGTTCCGGGACAGGGGAGAGACGAGCAGTACTTC | CASSQDPVPGQGRDEQYF
. | . | TRBJ2-1 | TRBV2 | TGTGCCAGCAGACTAGGGAGCTCCTACAATGAGCAGTTCTTC | CASRLGSSYNEQFF
TRBD2 | . | TRBJ2-7 | TRBV6-5 | TGTGCCAGCACCTCTTCGGGACTACGTCGCGAGCAGTACTTC | CASTSSGLRREQYF
. | . | TRBJ1-1 | TRBV7-9 | TGTGCCAGCAGCTACCTCTCAGGGGTGAACACTGAAGCTTTCTTT | CASSYLSGVNTEAFF
TRBD1 | . | TRBJ1-3 | TRBV19 | TGTGCCAGTAGTACTATGGGACAGCGGCCAAGCTCTGGAAACACCATATATTTT | CASSTMGQRPSSGNTIYF
TRBD1 | . | TRBJ1-2 | TRBV2 | TGTGCCAGCAACGGACAGGTCTACAACTATGGCTACACCTTC | CASNGQVYNYGYTF
TRBD1 | . | TRBJ1-2 | TRBV2 | TGTGCCAGAACCGGGACAGGTTCCGTCGGCTACACCTTC | CARTGTGSVGYTF
. | . | TRBJ1-6 | TRBV2 | TGTGCCAGCAGGCCAGTTAATATTTCACCCCTCCACTTT | CASRPVNISPLHF
. | . | TRBJ1-2 | TRBV12-3/TRBV12-4 | TGTGCCAGCAGTTTGGGAAACAGGGATGGCTACACCTTC | CASSLGNRDGYTF
TRBD1 | . | TRBJ2-1 | TRBV11-1 | TGTGCCAGCAGCCCGCAAGGTACAGGGGTGGTGCAGTTCTTC | CASSPQGTGVVQFF
TRBD1 | . | TRBJ1-5 | TRBV5-8 | TGTGCCAGCAGCGGGACAGGGGTGGGCAATCAGCCCCAGCATTTT | CASSGTGVGNQPQHF
TRBD1 | . | TRBJ2-7 | TRBV20-1 | TGCAGTGCTAGTCGGACAGGGGGGATCGACGAGCAGTACTTC | CSASRTGGIDEQYF
TRBD1 | . | TRBJ2-2 | TRBV3-1/TRBV3-2 | TGTGCCGGAGGACAGGGTGCCGGGGAGCTGTTTTTT | CAGGQGAGELFF
TRBD2 | few | TRBJ2-1 | TRBV30 | TGTGCCTGGAGTGCGGGGGGGTCATTTTACAATGAGCAGTTCTTC | CAWSAGGSFYNEQFF
. | . | TRBJ2-5 | TRBV5-1 | TGCGCCAGCAGCTTGGCCGCAAGCGGCCTAGGAGAGACCCAGTACTTC | CASSLAASGLGETQYF
TRBD1 | few | TRBJ1-2 | TRBV18 | TGTGCCAGCTCTAGGGACAGGGATCCATATGGCTACACCTTC | CASSRDRDPYGYTF
. | . | TRBJ1-6 | TRBV14 | TGTGCCAGCAGCCAGTTCATAGATTCACCCCTCCACTTT | CASSQFIDSPLHF
TRBD2 | . | TRBJ2-3 | TRBV14 | TGTGCCAGCAGCCGTCGGACTAGCGGGATCTCGGCAGATACGCAGTATTTT | CASSRRTSGISADTQYF
. | . | TRBJ2-7 | TRBV5-4 | TGTGCCAGCAGCTCAGGGTACGAGCAGTACTTC | CASSSGYEQYF
. | . | TRBJ1-1 | TRBV5-1 | TGCGCCAGCAGCTTGGCCCTTCAGGGGAACACTGAAGCTTTCTTT | CASSLALQGNTEAFF
TRBD2 | . | TRBJ2-2 | TRBV4-1 | TGCGCCAGCAGCCAATCTCCAGCGGGGGCTACCGGGGAGCTGTTTTTT | CASSQSPAGATGELFF
TRBD1 | . | TRBJ2-5 | TRBV28 | TGTGCCAGCAGCTATTACAGGGGGCGCTTATCAGAGACCCAGTACTTC | CASSYYRGRLSETQYF
TRBD1 | many | TRBJ1-5 | TRBV4-1 | TGCGCCAGCAGCCAAGAGGTTACAGGGGAGCAGCCCCAGCATTTT | CASSQEVTGEQPQHF
. | . | TRBJ1-2 | TRBV27 | TGTGCCAGCAGTTTACTCGACCGATCAGGGGAAATGAATGGCTACACCTTC | CASSLLDRSGEMNGYTF
. | . | TRBJ1-2 | TRBV9 | TGTGCCAGCAGCGTAGGGGAGAACTATGGCTACACCTTC | CASSVGENYGYTF
. | . | TRBJ2-7 | TRBV29-1 | TGCAGCGTTGTTCTTATACAGGGTGATTACGAGCAGTACTTC | CSVVLIQGDYEQYF
. | . | TRBJ1-2 | TRBV7-2 | TGTGCCAGCAGCTTAGGCTGGGGCTCGGGCTATGGCTACACCTTC | CASSLGWGSGYGYTF
. | . | TRBJ2-1 | TRBV5-4 | TGTGCCAGCAGCCCTACCCGACTTCCCTATGAGCAGTTCTTC | CASSPTRLPYEQFF
. | . | TRBJ1-1 | TRBV4-2 | TGTGCCAGCAGCCACAACAGGGTCGAGGCTTTCTTT | CASSHNRVEAFF
. | . | TRBJ1-2 | TRBV27 | TGTGCCAGCAGTTTATCCAGTCGGGGGGCGGAAACCTTC | CASSLSSRGAETF
TRBD2 | . | TRBJ2-2 | TRBV2 | TGTGCCAGCAGTCGGACTAGCGGGGGCAACACCGGGGAGCTGTTTTTT | CASSRTSGGNTGELFF
TRBD2 | . | TRBJ2-1 | TRBV9 | TGTGCCAGCAGCGTAGCTAGCGGGACCTACAATGAGCAGTTCTTC | CASSVASGTYNEQFF
. | . | TRBJ1-1 | TRBV6-1 | TGTGCCAGCAGTGAATGGCGGGGCACTGAAGCTTTCTTT | CASSEWRGTEAFF
. | once | TRBJ1-2 | TRBV5-1 | TGCGCCAGCAGCCGTGACAGACTCTATGGCTACACCTTC | CASSRDRLYGYTF
TRBD2 | . | TRBJ2-7 | TRBV6-2/TRBV6-3 | TGTGCCAGCAGTTACCCACTAGCGGATTCCTACGAGCAGTACTTC | CASSYPLADSYEQYF
TRBD1 | once | TRBJ2-1 | TRBV24-1 | TGTGCCACCAGTGATCCATCAGGGGGCGCCTACAATGAGCAGTTCTTC | CATSDPSGGAYNEQFF
. | . | TRBJ1-2 | TRBV11-2 | TGTGCCAGCAGCTACGGACAGAACTATGGCTACACCTTC | CASSYGQNYGYTF
. | . | TRBJ2-3 | TRBV27 | TGTGCCAGCAGTCCTTTGAGGGCTAACGGAGATACGCAGTATTTT | CASSPLRANGDTQYF
TRBD2 | . | TRBJ2-2 | TRBV15 | TGTGCCACCATGGGGCCCGGGACTAGCGGGACCACCGGGGAGCTGTTTTTT | CATMGPGTSGTTGELFF
TRBD2 | . | TRBJ2-3 | TRBV3-1/TRBV3-2 | TGTGCCAGCAGCCGCCCGGGAGGATCAGATACGCAGTATTTT | CASSRPGGSDTQYF
. | once | TRBJ2-1 | TRBV5-4 | TGTGCCAGCAGCTTGGCCCCCCCCCGGGAGCAGTTCTTC | CASSLAPPREQFF
TRBD1 | . | TRBJ1-1 | TRBV12-3/TRBV12-4 | TGTGCCAGCAGCTCCGGGGACAGGGAAGCTTTCTTT | CASSSGDREAFF
. | . | TRBJ1-5 | TRBV21-1 | TGTGCCAGCACCCAGACCGGGACAAGGAGCAATCAGCCCCAGCATTTT | CASTQTGTRSNQPQHF
. | . | TRBJ2-1 | TRBV5-1 | TGCGCCAGCAGCTTATTGGTAGTGAACAATGAGCAGTTCTTC | CASSLLVVNNEQFF
TRBD1 | . | TRBJ2-2 | TRBV19 | TGTGCCAGTAGTATATCAGGGGGCGCCGGGGGGGAGCTGTTTTTT | CASSISGGAGGELFF